The subject of this entry is one T cell receptor beta chain. The entry originates in a study of cytomegalovirus exposure and HLA in healthy donors. With 8 bases removed from V and 5 bases from J, the gap between germline ends came to 11 bases. CDR1 is MNHNY, CDR2 SVGAGI, per germline (reference sequence). The length of the CDR3 is 12 residues. The PCR employed 60 Vbeta primers together with 13 Jbeta primers. The table came from immunoSEQ multiplex PCR; TCRdb's copy has only in-frame clones and leaves some out. The table includes 95,000 to 120,000 clones, 74% detected once. Sequenced material: PBMCs. This clonotype was sampled from a woman between 40 and 50 years old in good health and CMV-seropositive. This chain uses TRBV6-6 with TRBJ2-3; possibly TRBD2 for D (5 bases). CDR3 residues: CASGTRVDTQYF. CDR3 bases: TGTGCCAGCGGAACGAGGGTAGATACGCAGTATTTT.